This T cell receptor beta chain was observed in a study of blood T cell repertoires in COVID-19. About the research overall: Two negative PCRs, clearance, or symptom resolution were required of recovered Cohort 3 donors. COVID-19 samples collected from the United States, Italy and Spain covered acute and convalescent phases. T cells, B-cell-depleted T cells, or PBMCs supplied cDNA or gDNA.

Produced via immunoSEQ multiplex PCR; TCRdb's table is partial and in-frame only. This table has 350,000 to 400,000 clones, 70% to 90% appearing once. The germline V gene has CDR1 MDHEN and CDR2 SYDVKM. CDR3 length: 12 amino acids. V lost 5 bases to trimming and J lost 6 bases, with 10 bases between them. Participants spanned ages 18 to 89 years and resided in about two dozen US areas. The sequenced sample was PBMCs or T cells enriched from blood (not recorded which). This receptor was identified in a man aged 35 to 55 in a cohort exposed to, infected with or recovered from COVID-19 (not recorded which). This sequence joins TRBV28 and TRBJ1-1, with a weak D call TRBD1 (5 bases). The DNA for the CDR3 is TGTGCCAGCAGTCCTCCGGGGGCTGAAGCTTTCTTT. It encodes CASSPPGAEAFF.